This T cell receptor (beta chain) was observed in a study of identical twins. The V gene's germline CDR1 is MNHNS and CDR2 SASEGT. This CDR3 is 14 amino acids long. Trimming at V came to 6 bases and at J to 3 bases, leaving 6 bases not matched to a gene. Many counts were recorded for this clonotype. TCRdb re-called the 5' RACE reads with MiXCR, one entry per CDR3 protein. Of roughly 570,000 distinct CDR3 sequences in the sample, 9.6% were seen once. These data are also associated with another study on yellow fever vaccine responses in identical twins.

The chain combines TRBV6-1 with TRBJ2-7, with 9 positions matching TRBD1. The sample consisted of PBMCs. The TCR was taken from a woman aged 18 to 35 in good health. The CDR3: CASSVGQGNYEQYF. The CDR3 DNA reads as TGTGCCAGCAGCGTGGGACAGGGAAACTACGAGCAGTACTTC.